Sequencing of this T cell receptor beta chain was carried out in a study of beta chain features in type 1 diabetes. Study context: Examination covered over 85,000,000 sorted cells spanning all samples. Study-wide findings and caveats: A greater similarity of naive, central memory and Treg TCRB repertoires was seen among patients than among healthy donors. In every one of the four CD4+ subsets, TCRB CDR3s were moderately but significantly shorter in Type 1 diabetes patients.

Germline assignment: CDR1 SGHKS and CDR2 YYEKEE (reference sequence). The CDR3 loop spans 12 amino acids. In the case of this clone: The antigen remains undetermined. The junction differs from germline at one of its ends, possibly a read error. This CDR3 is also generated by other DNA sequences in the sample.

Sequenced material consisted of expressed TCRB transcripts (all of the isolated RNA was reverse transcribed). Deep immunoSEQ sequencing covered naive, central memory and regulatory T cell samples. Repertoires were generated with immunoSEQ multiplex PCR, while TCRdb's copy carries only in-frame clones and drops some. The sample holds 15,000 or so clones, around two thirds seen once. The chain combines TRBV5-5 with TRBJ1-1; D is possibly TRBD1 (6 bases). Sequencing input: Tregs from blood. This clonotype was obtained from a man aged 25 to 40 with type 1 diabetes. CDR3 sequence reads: CASSSTGPEAFF. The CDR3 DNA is TGTGCCAGCAGTAGCACAGGGCCGGAAGCTTTCTTC.